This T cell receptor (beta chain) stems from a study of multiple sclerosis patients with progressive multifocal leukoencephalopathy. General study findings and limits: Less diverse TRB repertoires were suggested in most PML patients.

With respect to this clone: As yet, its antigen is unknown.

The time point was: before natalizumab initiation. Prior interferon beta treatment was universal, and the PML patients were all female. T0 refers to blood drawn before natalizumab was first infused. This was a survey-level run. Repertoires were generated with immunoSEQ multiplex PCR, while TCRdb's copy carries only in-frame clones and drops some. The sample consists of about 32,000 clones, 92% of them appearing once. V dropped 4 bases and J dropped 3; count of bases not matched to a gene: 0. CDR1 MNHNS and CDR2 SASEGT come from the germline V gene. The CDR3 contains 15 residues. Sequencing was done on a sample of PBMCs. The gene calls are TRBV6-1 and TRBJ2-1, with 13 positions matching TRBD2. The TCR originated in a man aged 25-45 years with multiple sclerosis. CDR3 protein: CASSGTSGSYNEQFF. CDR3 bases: TGTGCCAGCAGTGGGACTAGCGGGAGCTACAATGAGCAGTTCTTC.